What follows are 10 T cell receptor beta chains derived from one specimen sequenced in a study of shared clonotypes between healthy human individuals. The assay was immunoSEQ multiplex PCR, and TCRdb's table has in-frame clones only and misses some. The repertoire holds some 2,000,000 clones, with approximately 94% as singletons. Only CD45RO-negative cells positively selected for CCR7 counted as naive CD8 cells, so terminally differentiated effector memory CD45RA+ cells were excluded. What was sequenced was naive CD8+ T cells sorted from blood. The receptors derive from a man between 18 and 29 years old in good health.

The CDR3 DNA reads as TGTGCCAGCAGCTCGGGGACAGGGGTCAATGAAAAACTGTTTTTT. This codes for CASSSGTGVNEKLFF. The chain carries TRBV5-4 and TRBJ1-4; the match to TRBD1 covers 10 bases. This CDR3 region has 15 residues. Unmatched junction bases numbered 4, after V lost 3 bases and J lost 5 bases. Germline V CDR1 and CDR2: SGHNT, YYREEE (reference sequence). Based on the CDR3 plus reference TRBV5-4 and TRBJ1-4, the full variable domain is ETGVTQSPTHLIKTRGQQVTLRCSSQSGHNTVSWYQQALGQGPQFIFQYYREEENGRGNFPPRFSGLQFPNYSSELNVNALELDDSALYLCASSSGTGVNEKLFFGSGTQLSVL.

This chain joins TRBV19 and TRBJ2-7, with D unresolved. The V gene lost 1 base and the J gene lost 3 bases, with 7 bases spanning the gap. Looked up from germline, CDR1 is LNHDA and CDR2 is SQIVND (reference sequence). The CDR3 spans 13 residues. The CDR3 DNA follows: TGTGCCAGTAGTATAGCTGGGATCTACGAGCAGTACTTC. Its translation is CASSIAGIYEQYF.

This clone was recorded once. The rearrangement uses TRBV27 and TRBJ2-7, with D maybe TRBD2 (6 bases). The CDR3 is made up of 15 amino acids. Germline values: CDR1 MNHEY, CDR2 SMNVEV (reference sequence). Trimming cost V 3 bases and J 4 bases, with 16 bases left between them. CDR3 DNA sequence: TGTGCCAGCAGTTTGGTGGGAGGATTTGTTTACGAGCAGTACTTC. Its protein product is CASSLVGGFVYEQYF.

This clone was found a few times. Other DNA sequences in the sample encode the same CDR3. V is TRBV5-6 and J is TRBJ2-5; no clear D gene. CDR3 length: 13 amino acids. Trimming shortened V by 1 base and J by 5 bases, and 9 bases separated the two germline ends. Germline CDR1 and CDR2: SGHDT and YYEEEE. CDR3 amino acids: CASSLWGGETQYF. The DNA of the CDR3 is TGTGCCAGCAGCTTGTGGGGTGGTGAGACCCAGTACTTC.

The chain combines TRBV7-9 with TRBJ2-7; D unclear. The V gene's germline CDR1 is SEHNR and CDR2 FQNEAQ (reference sequence). V dropped 5 bases and J dropped 4 bases, with 12 bases sitting between them. The CDR3 loop spans 13 amino acids. CDR3 DNA: TGTGCCAGCAGCCCACGGCGTACTTACGAGCAGTACTTC. This gives the protein CASSPRRTYEQYF. Complete variable domain (other parts from reference TRBV7-9 and TRBJ2-7): DTGVSQNPRHKITKRGQNVTFRCDPISEHNRLYWYRQTLGQGPEFLTYFQNEAQLEKSRLLSDRFSAERPKGSFSTLEIQRTEQGDSAMYLCASSPRRTYEQYFGPGTRLTVT.

The genes are TRBV27 and TRBJ2-7; D possibly matches TRBD1 or TRBD2 (6 bases each). The CDR3 has 17 amino acids. The V end was cut by 2 bases, the J end by 6 bases, with 23 bases between. Germline V lookup: CDR1 MNHEY, CDR2 SMNVEV (reference sequence). CDR3 nucleotide sequence: TGTGCCAGCAGTTTACTCAGCAGGGGAGGCCTGGGGAGCGAGCAGTACTTC. Protein sequence: CASSLLSRGGLGSEQYF.

The chain employs TRBV11-1 and TRBJ1-1, with D maybe TRBD1 (6 bases). This CDR3 is 14 amino acids long. Trimming removed 6 bases at V and 4 bases at J, with 15 bases between. Germline CDR1 reads SGHAT; CDR2 reads FQDESV (reference sequence). For the CDR3, the DNA is TGTGCCAGCAGTAAACAGGGAATGGGCACTGAAGCTTTCTTT. This sequence encodes CASSKQGMGTEAFF.

This sequence joins TRBV9 and TRBJ1-6; 9 bases agree with TRBD1. Germline assignment: CDR1 SGDLS and CDR2 YYNGEE. The J segment lost 11 bases and the V segment lost 4 bases, leaving 13 bases of the junction unmatched. The CDR3 runs 16 residues. In DNA form, the CDR3 reads TGTGCCAGCAGCCTAAAGGGACAGGGCTTGATGGCACCCCTCCACTTT. Encoded protein: CASSLKGQGLMAPLHF.

The chain couples TRBV11-2 to TRBJ2-2; D remains ambiguous. Trimming left V 2 bases short and J 6 bases short, with 4 bases between. This CDR3 is built from 12 residues. Germline-derived CDR1 and CDR2 are SGHAT and FQNNGV. The CDR3 sequence: CASSLPAGELFF. The DNA for the CDR3 is TGTGCCAGCAGCTTACCGGCCGGGGAGCTGTTTTTT.

This chain connects TRBV10-3 to TRBJ2-7; tentative D call: TRBD2 (6 bases). The CDR3 contains 13 residues. Germline-derived CDR1 and CDR2 are ENHRY and SYGVKD. Trimming removed 8 bases at V and 5 bases at J, with 16 bases between. DNA of the CDR3: TGTGCCATCGGGAGGCCAATACAAGACGAGCAGTACTTC. This sequence encodes CAIGRPIQDEQYF.